This T cell receptor (beta chain) was sequenced for a study of beta chain features in type 1 diabetes. Whole-study results and caveats: All four CD4+ subsets from Type 1 diabetes patients carried moderately but significantly shorter TCRB CDR3s.

Every bit of the isolated RNA underwent reverse transcription, so sequencing read expressed TCRB transcripts. Here immunoSEQ multiplex PCR was the method, and the copy in TCRdb shows in-frame clones only, minus some. In the table there are about 120,000 clones, 15% to 20% of which are singletons. In the case of this clone: What it binds is not known.

The CDR3 has 15 amino acids. J lost 6 bases, V lost 1 base, and 4 bases had no gene match. CDR1 is SGHNT, CDR2 YYREEE, per germline (reference sequence). This TCR was sampled from a man aged 18 to 29 with type 1 diabetes. The rearrangement uses TRBV5-4 and TRBJ2-1, with 10 bases that match TRBD2. The sequencing sample was made of central memory CD4+ T cells from blood. CDR3 DNA sequence: TGTGCCAGCAGCTTGCGCGCTAGCGGGAGCAATGAGCAGTTCTTC. It yields the protein CASSLRASGSNEQFF.